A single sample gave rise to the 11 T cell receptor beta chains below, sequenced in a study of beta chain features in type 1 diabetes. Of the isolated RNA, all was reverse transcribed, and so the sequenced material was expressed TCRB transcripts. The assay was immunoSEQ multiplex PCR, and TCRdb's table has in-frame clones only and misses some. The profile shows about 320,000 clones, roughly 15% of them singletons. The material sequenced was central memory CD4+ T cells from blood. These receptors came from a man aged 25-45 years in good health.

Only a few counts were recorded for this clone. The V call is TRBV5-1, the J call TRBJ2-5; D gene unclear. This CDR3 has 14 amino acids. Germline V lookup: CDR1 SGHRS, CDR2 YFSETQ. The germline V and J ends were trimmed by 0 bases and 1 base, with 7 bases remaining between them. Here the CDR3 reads CASSLEASQETQYF. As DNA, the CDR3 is TGCGCCAGCAGCTTGGAGGCCAGCCAAGAGACCCAGTACTTC. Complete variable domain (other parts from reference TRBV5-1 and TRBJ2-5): KAGVTQTPRYLIKTRGQQVTLSCSPISGHRSVSWYQQTPGQGLQFLFEYFSETQRNKGNFPGRFSGRQFSNSRSEMNVSTLELGDSALYLCASSLEASQETQYFGPGTRLLVL.

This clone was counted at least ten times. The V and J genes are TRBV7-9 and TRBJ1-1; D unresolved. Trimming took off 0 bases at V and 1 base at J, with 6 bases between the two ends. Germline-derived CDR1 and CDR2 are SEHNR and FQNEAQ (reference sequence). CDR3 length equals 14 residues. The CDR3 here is CASSLAGPNTEAFF. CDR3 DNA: TGTGCCAGCAGCTTAGCCGGGCCGAACACTGAAGCTTTCTTT.

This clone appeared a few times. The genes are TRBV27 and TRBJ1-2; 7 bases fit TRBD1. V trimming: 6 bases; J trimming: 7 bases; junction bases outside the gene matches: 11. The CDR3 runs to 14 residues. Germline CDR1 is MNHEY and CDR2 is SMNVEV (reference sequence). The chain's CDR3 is CASSSVRTGVGYTF. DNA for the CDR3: TGTGCCAGCAGCTCTGTTAGAACAGGGGTTGGCTACACCTTC.

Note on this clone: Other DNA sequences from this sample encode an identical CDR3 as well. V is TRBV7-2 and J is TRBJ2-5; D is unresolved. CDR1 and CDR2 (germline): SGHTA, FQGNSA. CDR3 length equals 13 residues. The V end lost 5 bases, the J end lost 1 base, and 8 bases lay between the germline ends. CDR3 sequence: CASSPRAQETQYF. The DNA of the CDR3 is TGTGCCAGCAGCCCCCGGGCCCAAGAGACCCAGTACTTC.

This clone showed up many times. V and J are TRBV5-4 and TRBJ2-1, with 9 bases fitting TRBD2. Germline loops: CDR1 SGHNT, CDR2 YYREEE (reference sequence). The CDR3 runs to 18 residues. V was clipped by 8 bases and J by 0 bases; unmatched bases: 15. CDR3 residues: CASRRYPSGMSSYNEQFF. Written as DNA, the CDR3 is TGTGCCAGTAGGCGATATCCTAGCGGGATGAGCTCCTACAATGAGCAGTTCTTC.

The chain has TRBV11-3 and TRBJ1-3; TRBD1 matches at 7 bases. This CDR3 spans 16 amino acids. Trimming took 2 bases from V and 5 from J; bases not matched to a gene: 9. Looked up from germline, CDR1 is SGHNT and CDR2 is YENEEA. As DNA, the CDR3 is TGTGCCAGCAGCTTATCTCACAGGGGACTCAGAAACACCATATATTTT. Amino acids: CASSLSHRGLRNTIYF.

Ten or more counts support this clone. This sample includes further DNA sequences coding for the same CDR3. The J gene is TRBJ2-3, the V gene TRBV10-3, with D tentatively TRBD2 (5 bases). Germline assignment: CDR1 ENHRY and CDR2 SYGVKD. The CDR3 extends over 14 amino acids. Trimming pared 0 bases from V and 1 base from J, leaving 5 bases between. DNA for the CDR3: TGTGCCATCAGTGAGTCGGAGGGCACAGATACGCAGTATTTT. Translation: CAISESEGTDTQYF.

The CDR3 region is CASSLGNTDYGYTF. Here the CDR3 DNA reads TGTGCCAGCAGTTTGGGAAACACCGACTATGGCTACACCTTC. The chain uses TRBV28 and TRBJ1-2; no firm D call. CDR3 size: 14 residues. V lost 3 bases, J lost 3 bases, and 11 bases lay in between. The V gene's germline CDR1 is MDHEN and CDR2 SYDVKM.

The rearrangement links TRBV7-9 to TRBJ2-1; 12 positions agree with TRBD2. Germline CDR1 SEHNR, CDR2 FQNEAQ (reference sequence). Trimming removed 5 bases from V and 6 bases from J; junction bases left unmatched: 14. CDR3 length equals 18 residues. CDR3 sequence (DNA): TGTGCCAGCAGCGCCACAAGACTAGCGGGGGTCATTGTCAATGAGCAGTTCTTC. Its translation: CASSATRLAGVIVNEQFF.

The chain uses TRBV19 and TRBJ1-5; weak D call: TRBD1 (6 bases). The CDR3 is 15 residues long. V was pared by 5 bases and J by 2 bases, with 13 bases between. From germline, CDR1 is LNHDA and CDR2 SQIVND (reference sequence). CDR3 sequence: CASSQGGGGNQPQHF. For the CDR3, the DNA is TGTGCCAGTAGTCAAGGGGGAGGAGGCAATCAGCCCCAGCATTTT.

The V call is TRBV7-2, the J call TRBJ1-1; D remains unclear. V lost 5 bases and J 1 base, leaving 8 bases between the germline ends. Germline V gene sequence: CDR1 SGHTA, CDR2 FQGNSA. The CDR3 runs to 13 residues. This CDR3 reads CASSPRTNTEAFF. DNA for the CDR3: TGTGCCAGCAGCCCAAGGACGAACACTGAAGCTTTCTTT.